This T cell receptor beta chain was documented in a study of blood T cell repertoires in COVID-19. V was shortened by 5 bases and J by 2 bases, with 10 bases between the two germline ends. Germline values: CDR1 SGHTA, CDR2 FQGTGA. The CDR3 has 14 amino acids. Assignments of participants to cohorts depended upon their own reported clinical history. Per the study methods: From reference gene primer amplification, estimates of nucleated cell counts were derived. TCRdb's table, derived via immunoSEQ multiplex PCR, lists solely in-frame clones and lacks some. The V and J calls and clone size are taken from that table; D and trimming were inferred from the DNA. The sample includes 150,000 to 250,000 clones, 82% of them seen just once.

Sequencing was done on a sample of PBMCs or T cells enriched from blood (not recorded which). The chain employs TRBV7-3 and TRBJ1-3; D gene unclear. This TCR was recovered from a man in his forties who had recovered from COVID-19. The CDR3 region has the DNA TGTGCCAGCAGCGCAGGACTCCCTGGAAACACCATATATTTT. It specifies CASSAGLPGNTIYF.